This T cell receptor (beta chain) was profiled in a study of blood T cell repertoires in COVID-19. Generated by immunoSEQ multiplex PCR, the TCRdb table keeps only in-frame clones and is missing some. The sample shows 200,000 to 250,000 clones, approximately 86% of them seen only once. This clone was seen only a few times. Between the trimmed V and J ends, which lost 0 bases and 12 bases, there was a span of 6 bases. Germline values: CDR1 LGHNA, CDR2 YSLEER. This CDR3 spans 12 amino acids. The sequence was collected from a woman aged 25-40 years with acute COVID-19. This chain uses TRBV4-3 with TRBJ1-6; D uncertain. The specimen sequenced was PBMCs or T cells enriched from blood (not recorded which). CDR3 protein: CASSQDRGPLHF. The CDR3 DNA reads TGCGCCAGCAGCCAAGATCGGGGACCCCTCCACTTT.